This T cell receptor beta chain was sequenced in a study of cytotoxic CD8 clonotypes in ibrutinib-treated CLL. For the study at large: With a range of 6 to 36, the median treatment time before response samples were taken was approximately 12 months. The samples contained a few hundred thousand productive templates on average. They also contained an average of about 100,000 productive rearrangements. Study findings and constraints: Patients with sustained remission and those progressing were sampled at differing times.

The CDR3 length is 14 residues. Trimming removed 1 base from V and 0 bases from J, with 3 bases in between. Germline V CDR1 and CDR2: MNHNS, SASEGT. This clone was counted at least ten times. Its specificity is unknown. Investigators sought sequencing depths of between 1 in 200,000 and 1 in 1 million T cells. Assay used: immunoSEQ multiplex PCR; TCRdb lists only in-frame clones, some missing. The sample records more than 50,000 clones, less than 60% being singletons. The sample consisted of PBMCs, taken after 12 months of ibrutinib treatment. J is TRBJ1-4 and V is TRBV6-1, with D uncertain. This clonotype originated in a human donor with chronic lymphocytic leukemia. CDR3: CASSEEATNEKLFF. The DNA of the CDR3 is TGTGCCAGCAGTGAAGAAGCAACTAATGAAAAACTGTTTTTT.